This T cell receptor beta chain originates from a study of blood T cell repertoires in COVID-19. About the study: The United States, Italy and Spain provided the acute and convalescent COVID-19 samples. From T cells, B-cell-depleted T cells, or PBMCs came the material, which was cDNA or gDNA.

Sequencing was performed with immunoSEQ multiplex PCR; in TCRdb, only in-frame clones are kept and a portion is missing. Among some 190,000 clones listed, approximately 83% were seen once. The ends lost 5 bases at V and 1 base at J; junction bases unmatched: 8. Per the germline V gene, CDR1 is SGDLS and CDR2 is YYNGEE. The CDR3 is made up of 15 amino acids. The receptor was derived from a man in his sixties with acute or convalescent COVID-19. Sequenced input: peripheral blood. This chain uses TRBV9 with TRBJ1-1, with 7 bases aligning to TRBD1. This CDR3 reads CASSLNWDRNTEAFF. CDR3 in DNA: TGTGCCAGCAGTCTTAACTGGGACAGGAACACTGAAGCTTTCTTT.